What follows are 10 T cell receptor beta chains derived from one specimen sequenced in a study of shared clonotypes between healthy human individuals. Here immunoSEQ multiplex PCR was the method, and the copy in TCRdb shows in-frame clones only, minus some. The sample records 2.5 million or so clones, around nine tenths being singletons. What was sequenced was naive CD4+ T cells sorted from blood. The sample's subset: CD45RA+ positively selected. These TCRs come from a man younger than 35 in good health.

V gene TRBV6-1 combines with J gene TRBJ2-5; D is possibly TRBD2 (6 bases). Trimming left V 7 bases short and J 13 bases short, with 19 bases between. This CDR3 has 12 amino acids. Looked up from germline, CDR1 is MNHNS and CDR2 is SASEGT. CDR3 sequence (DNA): TGTGCCAGCACCTCGGAGACGTTCGGGGGGTACTTC. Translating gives CASTSETFGGYF.

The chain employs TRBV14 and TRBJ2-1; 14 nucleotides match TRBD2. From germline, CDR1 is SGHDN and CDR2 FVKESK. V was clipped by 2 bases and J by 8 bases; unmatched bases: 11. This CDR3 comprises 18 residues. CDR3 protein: CASSQLPGLAGVVDEQFF. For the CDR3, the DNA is TGTGCCAGCAGCCAATTACCGGGACTAGCGGGAGTGGTGGATGAGCAGTTCTTC.

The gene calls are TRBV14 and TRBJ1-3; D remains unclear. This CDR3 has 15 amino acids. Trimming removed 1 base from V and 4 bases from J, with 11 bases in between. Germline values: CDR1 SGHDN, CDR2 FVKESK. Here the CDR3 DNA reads TGTGCCAGCAGCCAAGTGGGAATGCTGGGAAACACCATATATTTT. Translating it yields CASSQVGMLGNTIYF.

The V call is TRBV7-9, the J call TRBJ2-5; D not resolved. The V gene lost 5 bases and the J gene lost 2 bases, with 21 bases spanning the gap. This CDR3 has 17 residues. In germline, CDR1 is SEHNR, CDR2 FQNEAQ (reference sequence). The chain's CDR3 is CASSPSDLLKLQETQYF. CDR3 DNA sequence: TGTGCCAGCAGCCCCTCGGACCTCCTTAAACTACAAGAGACCCAGTACTTC. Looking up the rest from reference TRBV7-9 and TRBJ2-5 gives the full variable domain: DTGVSQNPRHKITKRGQNVTFRCDPISEHNRLYWYRQTLGQGPEFLTYFQNEAQLEKSRLLSDRFSAERPKGSFSTLEIQRTEQGDSAMYLCASSPSDLLKLQETQYFGPGTRLLVL.

CDR3 nucleotides: TGTGCCAGCATCTACAGGGGTGATTTGAACACTGAAGCTTTCTTT. This sequence encodes CASIYRGDLNTEAFF. The rearrangement uses TRBV6-6 and TRBJ1-1; 7 nucleotides line up with TRBD1. Trimming took 7 bases from V and 0 from J; bases not matched to a gene: 8. The CDR3 consists of 15 residues. Germline CDR1 MNHNY, CDR2 SVGAGI (reference sequence).

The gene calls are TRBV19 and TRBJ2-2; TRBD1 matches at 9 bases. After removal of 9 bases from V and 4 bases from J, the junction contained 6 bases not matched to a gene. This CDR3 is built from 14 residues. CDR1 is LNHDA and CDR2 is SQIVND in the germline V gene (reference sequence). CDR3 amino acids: CASTGGAGTGELFF. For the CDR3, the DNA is TGTGCCAGCACAGGGGGCGCGGGCACCGGGGAGCTGTTTTTT.

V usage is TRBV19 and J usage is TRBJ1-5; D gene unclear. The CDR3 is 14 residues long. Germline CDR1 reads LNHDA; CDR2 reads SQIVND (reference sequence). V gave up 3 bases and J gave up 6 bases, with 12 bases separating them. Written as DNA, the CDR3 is TGTGCCAGTAGTATCGAGCCACTCCGTCAGCCCCAGCATTTT. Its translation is CASSIEPLRQPQHF.

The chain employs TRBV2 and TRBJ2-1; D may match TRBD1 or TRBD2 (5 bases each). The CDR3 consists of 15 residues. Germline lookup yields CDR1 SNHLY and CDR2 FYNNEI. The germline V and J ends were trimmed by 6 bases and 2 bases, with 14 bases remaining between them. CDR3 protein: CASSFAGSTYNEQFF. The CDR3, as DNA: TGTGCCAGCAGCTTTGCAGGGAGTACCTACAATGAGCAGTTCTTC. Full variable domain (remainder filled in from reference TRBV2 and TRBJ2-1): EPEVTQTPSHQVTQMGQEVILRCVPISNHLYFYWYRQILGQKVEFLVSFYNNEISEKSEIFDDQFSVERPDGSNFTLKIRSTKLEDSAMYFCASSFAGSTYNEQFFGPGTRLTVL.

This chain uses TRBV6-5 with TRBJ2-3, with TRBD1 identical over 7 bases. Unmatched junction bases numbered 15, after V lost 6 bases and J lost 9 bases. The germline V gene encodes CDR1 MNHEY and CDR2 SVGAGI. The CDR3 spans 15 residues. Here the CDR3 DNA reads TGTGCCAGCAGCCGAACTGACAGGGAAGGAGGCACGCAGTATTTT. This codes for CASSRTDREGGTQYF.

CDR3 DNA sequence: TGTGCCAGCTCACCACCAGGGCTAGCGGGGACGGGAGAGCAGTACTTC. It is translated as CASSPPGLAGTGEQYF. The V gene is TRBV18, the J gene TRBJ2-7; 9 bases are a match to TRBD2. Germline loops: CDR1 KGHSH, CDR2 LQKENI. J was trimmed by 7 bases and V by 0 bases; bases with no gene match: 10. This CDR3 comprises 16 residues. Supplemented by reference TRBV18 and TRBJ2-7, the full variable domain reads NAGVMQNPRHLVRRRGQEARLRCSPMKGHSHVYWYRQLPEEGLKFMVYLQKENIIDESGMPKERFSAEFPKEGPSILRIQQVVRGDSAAYFCASSPPGLAGTGEQYFGPGTRLTVT.